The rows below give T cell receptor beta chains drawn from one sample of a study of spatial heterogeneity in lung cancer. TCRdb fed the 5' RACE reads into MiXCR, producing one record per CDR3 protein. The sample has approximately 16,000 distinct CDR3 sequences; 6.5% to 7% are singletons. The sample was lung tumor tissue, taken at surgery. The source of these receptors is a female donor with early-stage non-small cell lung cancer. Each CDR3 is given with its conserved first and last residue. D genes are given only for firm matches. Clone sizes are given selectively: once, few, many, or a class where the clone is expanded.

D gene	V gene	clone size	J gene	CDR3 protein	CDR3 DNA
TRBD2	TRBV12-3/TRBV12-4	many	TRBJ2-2	CASSPSGGRNTGELFF	TGTGCCAGCAGCCCCTCGGGGGGGCGGAACACCGGGGAGCTGTTTTTT
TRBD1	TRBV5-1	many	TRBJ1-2	CASSLALGGVYGYTF	TGCGCCAGCAGCTTGGCCTTAGGGGGCGTCTATGGCTACACCTTC
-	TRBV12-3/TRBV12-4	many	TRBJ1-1	CASSLRVTEAFF	TGTGCCAGCAGTTTACGGGTAACTGAAGCTTTCTTT
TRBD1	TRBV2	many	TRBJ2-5	CASAIRDSQETQYF	TGTGCCAGCGCCATCCGGGACAGCCAAGAGACCCAGTACTTC
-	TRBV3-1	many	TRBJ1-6	CASSQDVGREESPLHF	TGTGCCAGCAGCCAAGACGTCGGCAGGGAGGAATCACCCCTCCACTTT
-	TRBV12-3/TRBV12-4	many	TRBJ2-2	CASSHPRPNTGELFF	TGTGCCAGCAGCCACCCCAGGCCGAACACCGGGGAGCTGTTTTTT
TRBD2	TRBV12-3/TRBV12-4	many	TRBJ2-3	CATLDSGRSDTQYF	TGTGCCACCCTGGACAGCGGGAGATCGGATACGCAGTATTTT
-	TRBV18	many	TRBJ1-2	CASSPLGDSASNYGYTF	TGTGCCAGCTCACCTCTTGGCGACAGCGCCTCTAACTATGGCTACACCTTC
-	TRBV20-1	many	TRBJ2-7	CSAERGMNSYEQYF	TGCAGTGCTGAGAGGGGGATGAATTCCTACGAGCAGTACTTC
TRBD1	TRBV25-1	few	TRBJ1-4	CASSPRTGPGEKLFF	TGTGCCAGCAGTCCCCGGACAGGCCCGGGGGAAAAACTGTTTTTT
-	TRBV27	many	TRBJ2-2	CASSPGTANTGELFF	TGTGCCAGCAGTCCCGGGACGGCGAACACCGGGGAGCTGTTTTTT
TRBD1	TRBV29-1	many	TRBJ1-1	CSGLQGLNTEAFF	TGCAGCGGTTTACAGGGGCTGAACACTGAAGCTTTCTTT
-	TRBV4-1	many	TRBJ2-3	CASSQDSGGSTQYF	TGCGCCAGCAGCCAAGATAGTGGAGGGAGTACGCAGTATTTT
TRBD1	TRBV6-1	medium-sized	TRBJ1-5	CASSEWQGANSNQPQHF	TGTGCCAGCAGTGAATGGCAGGGGGCTAATAGCAATCAGCCCCAGCATTTT
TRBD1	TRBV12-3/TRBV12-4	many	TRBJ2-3	CASSPPEGQGPDTQYF	TGTGCCAGCAGTCCCCCGGAGGGACAGGGCCCAGATACGCAGTATTTT
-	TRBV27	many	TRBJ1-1	CASSQVPTEAFF	TGTGCCAGCAGTCAAGTTCCTACTGAAGCTTTCTTT
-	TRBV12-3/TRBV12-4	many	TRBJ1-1	CASSRPPTPNTEAFF	TGTGCCAGCAGTCGCCCCCCTACACCCAACACTGAAGCTTTCTTT
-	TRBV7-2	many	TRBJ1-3	CASSLSRASGNTIYF	TGTGCCAGCAGCTTATCGCGAGCCTCTGGAAACACCATATATTTT
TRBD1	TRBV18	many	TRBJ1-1	CASSLQGDTEAFF	TGTGCCAGCTCGCTACAGGGGGACACTGAAGCTTTCTTT
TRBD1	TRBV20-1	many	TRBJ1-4	CSARDRGNEKLFF	TGCAGTGCTAGAGACAGGGGGAATGAAAAACTGTTTTTT
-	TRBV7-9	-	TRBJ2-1	CASSPQLPGYNEQFF	TGTGCCAGCAGCCCACAGCTTCCGGGGTACAATGAGCAGTTCTTC
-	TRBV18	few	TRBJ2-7	CASSPHPGPYEQYF	TGTGCCAGCTCACCACACCCGGGTCCCTACGAGCAGTACTTC
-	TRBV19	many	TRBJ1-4	CASSTAGRSTNEKLFF	TGTGCCAGTAGTACCGCCGGGAGGTCAACTAATGAAAAACTGTTTTTT
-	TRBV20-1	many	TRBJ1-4	CSAYGTGEKLFF	TGCAGTGCATACGGGACTGGCGAAAAACTGTTTTTT
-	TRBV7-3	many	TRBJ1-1	CASSSQMSTEAFF	TGTGCCAGCAGCTCCCAAATGTCCACTGAAGCTTTCTTT
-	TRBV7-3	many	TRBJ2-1	CASSLANYNEQFF	TGTGCCAGCAGCTTAGCCAACTACAATGAGCAGTTCTTC
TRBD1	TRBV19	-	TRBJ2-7	CASRAGQGESYEQYF	TGTGCCAGTAGGGCGGGACAGGGGGAGTCCTACGAGCAGTACTTC
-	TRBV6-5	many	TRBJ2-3	CASSYLGTQYF	TGTGCCAGCAGTTATTTGGGTACGCAGTATTTT
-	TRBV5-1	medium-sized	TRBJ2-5	CASSSTGGLQETQYF	TGCGCCAGCAGCTCTACCGGGGGACTTCAAGAGACCCAGTACTTC
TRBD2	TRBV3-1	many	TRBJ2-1	CASSQVAGGGTSDEQFF	TGTGCCAGCAGCCAAGTCGCTGGCGGGGGGACTTCGGATGAGCAGTTCTTC
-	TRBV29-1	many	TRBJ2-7	CSVVRADRTYEQYF	TGCAGCGTTGTTAGGGCAGATCGAACTTACGAGCAGTACTTC
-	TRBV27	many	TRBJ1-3	CVTRTASGNTIYF	TGTGTTACGAGGACTGCCTCTGGAAACACCATATATTTT